This TCR beta chain was profiled in a study of shared clonotypes between healthy human individuals (TCRdb year 2020). In terms of the full investigation: The cohort comprised a couple of women and a few men aged 18 to 49 years. For each donor, three plates each were used for CD4 naive and CD4 memory, two plates were used for CD8 naive, and one plate was used for CD8 memory. To estimate repertoire size and how much clonotype sharing occurs between individuals, the study deeply sequenced the blood TCR repertoires of 5 or 6 healthy adults. To increase sequencing depth and limit assay-specific biases, TCR repertoire library preparation and sequencing were carried out by different laboratories using diverse techniques. Between about 0.94 and 8.9 billion PBMCs per donor were obtained by leukapheresis. Study-wide findings and limitations: Incomplete sequencing was indicated by rarefaction of sorted-subset datasets, despite the large sequencing depth. Clonotypes shared by all four sorted-subset donors showed higher generation probabilities than non-shared clonotypes. Pairwise subsampling indicated that sequencing depth was expected to affect the degree of clonotype sharing among donors. Naive subsets generally had larger estimated clonotype richness than memory subsets did. Sampling was restricted to blood, and TCR repertoires in tissue are likely to differ from TCR repertoires in blood. The small number of donors limited the genetic and exposure-history diversity represented. Across a handful of donors, 4.5% to 6.5% of naive CD4, approximately 4% of naive CD8, approximately 2.5% of memory CD4, and roughly 0.4% of memory CD8 clonotypes were shared.

The CDR3 measures 11 amino acids from cysteine to phenylalanine. Left in the record is the CDR3 DNA by itself, 33 bases read in frame from the first base. Between the V and J ends, shortened by 3 bases and 5 bases respectively, the junction contains 5 bases. Sequences MDHEN (CDR1) and SYDVKM (CDR2) are obtained from the germline V gene. As regards this clone: Its target antigen remains unknown. Base qualities are missing; no much larger clone stands one base away. Other DNA variants within this sample encode the same CDR3.

Donors were healthy HIV-negative adults with no recently reported acute infections or vaccinations. Every donor was a Caucasian adult living in Nashville, Tennessee, USA. CD4+ T cells were enriched through magnetic negative selection, after which naive cells were positively selected on CD45RA and the remaining negative fraction served as the memory subset. After blood collection by leukapheresis, PBMCs were isolated using Ficoll-Histopaque density gradient centrifugation and then cryopreserved in the vapor phase of liquid nitrogen. Purity and quantity of every magnetically sorted T cell population were checked by analytical flow cytometry. Each sorted fraction had its genomic DNA isolated and then quantified by UV absorbance on a Nanodrop 2000c. Using the deep immunoSEQ assay, TCR CDR3 regions were amplified from genomic DNA by multiplex PCR. Genomic DNA extracted from each cell subset was distributed evenly over all wells of several immunoSEQ 96-well plates, and each plate served as one replicate. For sorted subsets, about 0.2 ug genomic DNA, equal to tens of thousands of T cell genomes, was loaded into each replicate PCR. The purified libraries were quantified using a Qubit 3.0 fluorometer, sized with a Bioanalyzer 2100, and then quantified again using the KAPA Library Quantification kit. Each immunoSEQ 96-well plate was sequenced on its own single-read 150-cycle Illumina NextSeq 550 flow cell. Concerning the study's data processing: Because the immunoSEQ output held only junctional sequences and lacked quality scores, the filtering could not match the filtering applied to full-length reads. To assign V/J genes and CDR3, sequences were annotated against IMGT germline references using PyIR, a Python wrapper for IgBLAST v1.9. Reads were removed for weak V/J assignments (E-value above 1e-6), missing CDR3, stop codons, out-of-frame junctions, or ambiguous translated residues. A V3J clonotype was defined by an identical inferred V gene, J gene, and CDR3 amino acid sequence. Percentage overlap between repertoires was computed as shared unique clonotypes divided by the size of the smaller repertoire. Repertoire richness was assessed with RTK rarefaction, the Chao1 estimator, and Recon v2.1 estimates of unobserved clonotypes. Generation probabilities were computed with OLGA for all TCRbeta clonotypes obtained by the gDNA method from several donors. Imported from immuneACCESS, the table was reduced by TCRdb to in-frame sequences with V and J called. These copies leave out some clones; in studies compared against another copy, an unresolved V gene accounts for under half, and the cause of the remainder is not known. The V and J calls and clone size are taken from that table; D and trimming were inferred from the DNA. The sample yields approximately 2,000,000 clones; 80% to 95% were counted once. The leading ten clones occupy approximately 0.41% of the sample.

The TCR originated in a man aged 18 to 29 in good health. Some clones in this sample may be carry-over from other donors' samples. Sequenced: naive CD4+ T cells from PBMCs. What the cell subset or site label conveys for this sample: CD45RA+ positively selected. Recombination linked TRBV28 to TRBJ2-7, with no confident D gene call. CDR3 protein: CASSLGNEQYF. The nucleotide sequence reads as follows: TGTGCCAGCAGTTTGGGCAACGAGCAGTACTTC.